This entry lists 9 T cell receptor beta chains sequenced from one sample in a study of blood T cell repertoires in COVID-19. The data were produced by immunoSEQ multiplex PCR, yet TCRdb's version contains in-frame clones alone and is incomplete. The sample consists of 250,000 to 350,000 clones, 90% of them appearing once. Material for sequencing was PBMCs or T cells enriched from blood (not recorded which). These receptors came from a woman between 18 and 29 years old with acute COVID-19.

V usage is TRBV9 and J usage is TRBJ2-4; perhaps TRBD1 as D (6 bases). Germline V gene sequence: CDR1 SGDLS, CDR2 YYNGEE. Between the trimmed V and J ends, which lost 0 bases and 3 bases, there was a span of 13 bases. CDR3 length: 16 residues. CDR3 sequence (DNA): TGTGCCAGCAGCGTAGAACAGGGTAAAGACAAAAACATTCAGTACTTC. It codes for CASSVEQGKDKNIQYF.

The CDR3 DNA sequence: TGTGCCAGCAGTGTAGCGGGAGTAGGAAATGAGCAGTTCTTC. Translated: CASSVAGVGNEQFF. The chain couples TRBV27 to TRBJ2-1; TRBD2 matches at 9 bases. Germline CDR1 MNHEY, CDR2 SMNVEV (reference sequence). Unmatched junction bases numbered 6, after V lost 5 bases and J lost 7 bases. The CDR3 consists of 14 residues.

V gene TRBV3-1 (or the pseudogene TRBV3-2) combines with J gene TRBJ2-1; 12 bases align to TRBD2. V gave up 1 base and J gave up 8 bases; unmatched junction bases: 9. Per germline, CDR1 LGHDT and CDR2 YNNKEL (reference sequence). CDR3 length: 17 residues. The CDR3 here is CASSQGGLAGGPHEQFF. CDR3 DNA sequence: TGTGCCAGCAGCCAAGGAGGGCTAGCGGGAGGGCCTCATGAGCAGTTCTTC.

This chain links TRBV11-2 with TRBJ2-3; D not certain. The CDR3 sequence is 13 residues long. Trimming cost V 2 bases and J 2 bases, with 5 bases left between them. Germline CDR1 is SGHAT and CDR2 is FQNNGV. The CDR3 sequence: CASSLYSTDTQYF. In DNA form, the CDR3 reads TGTGCCAGCAGCTTATACTCCACAGATACGCAGTATTTT.

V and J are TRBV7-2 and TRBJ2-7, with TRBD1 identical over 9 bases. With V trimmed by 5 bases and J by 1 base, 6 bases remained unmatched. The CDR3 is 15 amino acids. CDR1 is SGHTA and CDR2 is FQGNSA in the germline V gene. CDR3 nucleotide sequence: TGTGCCAGCAGCCCGGGGACAGGGATTTCCTACGAGCAGTACTTC. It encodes CASSPGTGISYEQYF.

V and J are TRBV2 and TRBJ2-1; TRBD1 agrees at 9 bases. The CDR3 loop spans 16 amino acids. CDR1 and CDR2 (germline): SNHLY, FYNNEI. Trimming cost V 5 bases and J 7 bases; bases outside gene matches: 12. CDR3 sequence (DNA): TGTGCCAGCAGTACCGGGACAGGGTCATTGTTAAATGAGCAGTTCTTC. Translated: CASSTGTGSLLNEQFF. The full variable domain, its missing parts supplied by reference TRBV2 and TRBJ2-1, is EPEVTQTPSHQVTQMGQEVILRCVPISNHLYFYWYRQILGQKVEFLVSFYNNEISEKSEIFDDQFSVERPDGSNFTLKIRSTKLEDSAMYFCASSTGTGSLLNEQFFGPGTRLTVL.

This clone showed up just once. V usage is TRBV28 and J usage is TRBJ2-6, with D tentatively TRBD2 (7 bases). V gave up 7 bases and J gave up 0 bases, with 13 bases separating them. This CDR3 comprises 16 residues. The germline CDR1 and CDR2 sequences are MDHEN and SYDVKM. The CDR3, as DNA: TGTGCCAGCAAAGGGGGGGGCCCCTCTGGGGCCAACGTCCTGACTTTC. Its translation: CASKGGGPSGANVLTF.

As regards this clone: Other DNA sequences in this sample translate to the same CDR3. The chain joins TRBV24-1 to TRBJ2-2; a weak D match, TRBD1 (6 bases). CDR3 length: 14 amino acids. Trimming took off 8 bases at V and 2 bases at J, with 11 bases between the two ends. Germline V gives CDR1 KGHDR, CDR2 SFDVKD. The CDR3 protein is CATKTGANTGELFF. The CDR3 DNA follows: TGTGCCACCAAGACAGGAGCTAACACCGGGGAGCTGTTTTTT.

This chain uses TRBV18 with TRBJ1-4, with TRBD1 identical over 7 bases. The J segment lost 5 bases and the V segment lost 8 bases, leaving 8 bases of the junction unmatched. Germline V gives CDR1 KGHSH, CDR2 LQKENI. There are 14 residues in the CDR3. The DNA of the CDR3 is TGTGCCAGCGCCCCGGGGACAGCCAATGAAAAACTGTTTTTT. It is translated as CASAPGTANEKLFF.